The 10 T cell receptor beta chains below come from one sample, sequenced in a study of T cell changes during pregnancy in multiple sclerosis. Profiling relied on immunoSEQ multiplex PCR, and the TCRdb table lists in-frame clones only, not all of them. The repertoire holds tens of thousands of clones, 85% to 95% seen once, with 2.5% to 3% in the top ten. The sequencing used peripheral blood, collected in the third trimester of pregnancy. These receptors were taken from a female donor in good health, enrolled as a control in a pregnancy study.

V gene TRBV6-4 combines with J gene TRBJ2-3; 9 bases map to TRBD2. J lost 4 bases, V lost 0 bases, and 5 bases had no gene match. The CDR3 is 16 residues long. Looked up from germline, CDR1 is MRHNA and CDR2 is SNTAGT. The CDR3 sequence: CASSDSARGGADTQYF. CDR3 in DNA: TGTGCCAGCAGTGACTCGGCCCGCGGGGGGGCAGATACGCAGTATTTT.

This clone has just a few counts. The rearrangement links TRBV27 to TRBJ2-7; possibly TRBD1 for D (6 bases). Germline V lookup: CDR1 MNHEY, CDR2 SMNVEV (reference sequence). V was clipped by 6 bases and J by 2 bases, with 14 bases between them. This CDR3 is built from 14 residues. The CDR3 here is CASSLGGRTYEQYF. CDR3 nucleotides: TGTGCCAGCAGCCTAGGGGGACGGACCTACGAGCAGTACTTC.

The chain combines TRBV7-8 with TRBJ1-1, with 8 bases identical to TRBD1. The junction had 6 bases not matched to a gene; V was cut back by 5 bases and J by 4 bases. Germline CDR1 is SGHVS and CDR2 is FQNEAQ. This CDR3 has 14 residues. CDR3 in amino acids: CASSTGTGGTEAFF. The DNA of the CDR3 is TGTGCCAGCAGCACCGGGACAGGTGGCACTGAAGCTTTCTTT.

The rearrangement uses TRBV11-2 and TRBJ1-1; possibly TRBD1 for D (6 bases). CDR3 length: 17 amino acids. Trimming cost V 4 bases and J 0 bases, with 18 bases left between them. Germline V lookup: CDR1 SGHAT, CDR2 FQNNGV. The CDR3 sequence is CASSSLRGARMNTEAFF. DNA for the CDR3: TGTGCCAGCAGCTCCCTCAGGGGCGCTCGCATGAACACTGAAGCTTTCTTT.

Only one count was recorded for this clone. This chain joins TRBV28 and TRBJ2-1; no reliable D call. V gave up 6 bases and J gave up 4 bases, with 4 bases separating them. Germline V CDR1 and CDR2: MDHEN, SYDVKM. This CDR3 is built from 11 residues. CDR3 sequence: CASSLYNEQFF. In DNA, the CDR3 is TGTGCCAGCAGCCTATACAATGAGCAGTTCTTC.

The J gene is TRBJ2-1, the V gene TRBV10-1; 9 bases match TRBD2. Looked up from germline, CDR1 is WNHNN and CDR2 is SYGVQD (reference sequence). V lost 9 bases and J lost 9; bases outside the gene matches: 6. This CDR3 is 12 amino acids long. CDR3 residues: CARGEREVEQFF. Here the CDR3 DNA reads TGCGCCAGGGGTGAGCGGGAGGTTGAGCAGTTCTTC.

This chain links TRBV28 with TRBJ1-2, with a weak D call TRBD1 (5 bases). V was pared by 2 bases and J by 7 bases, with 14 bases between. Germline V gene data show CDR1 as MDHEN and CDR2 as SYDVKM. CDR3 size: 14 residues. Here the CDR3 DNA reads TGTGCCAGCAGTTTACAGGGCGGAGGGTCTGGCTACACCTTC. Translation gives CASSLQGGGSGYTF.

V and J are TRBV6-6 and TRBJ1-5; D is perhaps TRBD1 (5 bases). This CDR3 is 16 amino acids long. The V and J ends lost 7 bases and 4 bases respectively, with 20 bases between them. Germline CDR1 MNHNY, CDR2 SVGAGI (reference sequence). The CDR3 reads CASTWDLEGNNQPQHF. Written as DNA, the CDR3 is TGTGCCAGCACTTGGGACCTGGAGGGTAATAATCAGCCCCAGCATTTT.

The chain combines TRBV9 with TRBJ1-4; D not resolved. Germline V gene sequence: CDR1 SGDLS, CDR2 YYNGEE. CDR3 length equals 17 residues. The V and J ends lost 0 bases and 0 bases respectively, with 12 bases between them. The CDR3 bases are TGTGCCAGCAGCGTAGGAGGAGTAGGTGCAACTAATGAAAAACTGTTTTTT. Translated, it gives CASSVGGVGATNEKLFF.

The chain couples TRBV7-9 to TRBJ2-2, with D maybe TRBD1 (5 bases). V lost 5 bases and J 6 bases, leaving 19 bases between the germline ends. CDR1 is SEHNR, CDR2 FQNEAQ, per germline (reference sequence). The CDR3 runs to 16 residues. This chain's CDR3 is CASSPHRGGRAGELFF. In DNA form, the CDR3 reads TGTGCCAGCAGCCCCCATAGGGGCGGACGGGCCGGGGAGCTGTTTTTT.